The following is a TCR beta chain sequence with its context. Germline V gives CDR1 SGHTA, CDR2 FQGNSA. V was shortened by 1 base and J by 2 bases, with 12 bases between the two germline ends. This CDR3 is 15 amino acids long. In TCRdb, the 5' RACE reads were re-called with MiXCR into one record per CDR3 protein. Counted here are 40,000 or so distinct CDR3 sequences, about 4.8% occurring once; the ten biggest clones make up approximately 8.7%. The data originate from a study of neurological immune-mediated disorders. The sequenced sample was CD4+ T cells from blood. This sequence joins TRBV7-2 and TRBJ2-7; D may be TRBD1 or TRBD2 (5 bases each). The sequence came from a man aged 18 to 30 in good health. The CDR3 is CASSLGDAVAYEQYF. The DNA for the CDR3 is TGTGCCAGCAGCTTAGGGGACGCGGTTGCCTACGAGCAGTACTTC.